Below, 15 T cell receptor beta chains from the same sample are listed, as sequenced in a study of T cell changes during pregnancy in multiple sclerosis. Method: immunoSEQ multiplex PCR; TCRdb's copy keeps in-frame clones and lacks some. The table includes 32,000 or so clones, approximately 89% detected once. The sequencing used CD8+ T cells from peripheral blood mononuclear cells, collected in the first trimester of pregnancy. These receptors came from a female donor with multiple sclerosis, enrolled in a pregnancy study.

The chain employs TRBV7-9 and TRBJ2-1; D is unresolved. The CDR3 is made up of 13 amino acids. V was shortened by 2 bases and J by 5 bases, with 7 bases between the two germline ends. Germline V CDR1 and CDR2: SEHNR, FQNEAQ (reference sequence). CDR3 sequence: CASSLRPHNEQFF. The DNA for the CDR3 is TGTGCCAGCAGCTTACGTCCCCACAATGAGCAGTTCTTC.

The chain carries TRBV30 and TRBJ2-7; a possible D gene is TRBD1 (6 bases). V gave up 5 bases and J gave up 2 bases, with 16 bases separating them. Germline CDR1 GTSNPN, CDR2 SVGIG (reference sequence). The CDR3 is made up of 14 amino acids. The CDR3 reads CAWYRAGAAYEQYF. CDR3 coding DNA: TGTGCCTGGTATAGGGCAGGGGCGGCCTACGAGCAGTACTTC.

The chain uses TRBV7-2 and TRBJ2-7, with 11 bases that match TRBD1. Unmatched junction bases numbered 10, after V lost 5 bases and J lost 4 bases. This CDR3 has 16 amino acids. The V gene's germline CDR1 is SGHTA and CDR2 FQGNSA. In DNA form, the CDR3 reads TGTGCCAGCAGCCCAGGAGCAGGGACAGGGGGGTACGAGCAGTACTTC. Translated, it gives CASSPGAGTGGYEQYF.

The rearrangement uses TRBV7-9 and TRBJ1-1, with TRBD1 as a possible D gene (5 bases). This CDR3 spans 13 amino acids. V lost 2 bases and J lost 10, with 14 bases in between. CDR1 is SEHNR, CDR2 FQNEAQ, per germline (reference sequence). The CDR3 is CASSLTFWGGAFF. The DNA for the CDR3 is TGTGCCAGCAGCTTAACGTTCTGGGGGGGAGCTTTCTTT. Drawing the rest from reference TRBV7-9 and TRBJ1-1, the complete variable domain is DTGVSQNPRHKITKRGQNVTFRCDPISEHNRLYWYRQTLGQGPEFLTYFQNEAQLEKSRLLSDRFSAERPKGSFSTLEIQRTEQGDSAMYLCASSLTFWGGAFFGQGTRLTVV.

The chain is built from TRBV6-6 and TRBJ1-3; D is undetermined. V was pared by 2 bases and J by 4 bases, with 9 bases between. This CDR3 has 14 residues. Germline V gene sequence: CDR1 MNHNY, CDR2 SVGAGI (reference sequence). CDR3 sequence: CASSYEVSGNTIYF. The CDR3, as DNA: TGTGCCAGCAGTTACGAGGTCTCAGGAAACACCATATATTTT.

The rearrangement links TRBV27 to TRBJ2-7; tentative D call: TRBD2 (6 bases). The germline CDR1 and CDR2 sequences are MNHEY and SMNVEV (reference sequence). This CDR3 has 14 residues. Trimming removed 5 bases from V and 3 bases from J, with 14 bases in between. CDR3 amino acids: CASSPGTSGYEQYF. CDR3 DNA sequence: TGTGCCAGCAGTCCCGGGACTTCAGGCTACGAGCAGTACTTC.

In its sample, this clone was seen once. J is TRBJ1-2 and V is TRBV7-9; TRBD1 matches at 7 bases. The V gene's germline CDR1 is SEHNR and CDR2 FQNEAQ (reference sequence). V was pared by 5 bases and J by 4 bases, with 10 bases of the junction left unmatched. The CDR3 extends over 15 amino acids. The chain's CDR3 is CASSPPGQVPYGYTF. CDR3 coding DNA: TGTGCCAGCAGCCCCCCCGGACAGGTTCCCTATGGCTACACCTTC.

This clone was found a few times. Within the sample, other DNA sequences also encode this same CDR3. This chain's CDR3 is CASSPTGYYEQYF. CDR3 coding DNA: TGTGCCAGCAGCCCGACAGGTTACTACGAGCAGTACTTC. The rearrangement links TRBV27 to TRBJ2-7; D possibly corresponds to TRBD1 (6 bases). Deletions cut 6 bases from V and 3 bases from J, with 12 bases between. The CDR3 loop spans 13 amino acids. Germline V CDR1 and CDR2: MNHEY, SMNVEV (reference sequence).

This sequence joins TRBV7-9 and TRBJ2-2, with TRBD2 matching over 7 bases. V was clipped by 5 bases and J by 6 bases; unmatched bases: 9. From germline, CDR1 is SEHNR and CDR2 FQNEAQ (reference sequence). This CDR3 spans 15 amino acids. CDR3 bases: TGTGCCAGCAGCCCTCTCGGCGGGAGAGCCGGGGAGCTGTTTTTT. It translates to CASSPLGGRAGELFF.

The J gene is TRBJ2-7, the V gene TRBV5-4; D uncertain. V lost 0 bases to trimming and J lost 4 bases, with 5 bases between them. Germline assignment: CDR1 SGHNT and CDR2 YYREEE (reference sequence). The CDR3 is 12 residues long. The CDR3 loop is CASSLAVYEQYF. Written as DNA, the CDR3 is TGTGCCAGCAGCTTGGCCGTATACGAGCAGTACTTC.

The rearrangement joins TRBV10-3 to TRBJ2-3; 9 bases match TRBD2. In germline, CDR1 is ENHRY, CDR2 SYGVKD. Unmatched junction bases numbered 11, after V lost 6 bases and J lost 1 base. The CDR3 runs 17 residues. The CDR3 reads CAISAIAGVLGTDTQYF. The CDR3, as DNA: TGTGCCATCAGCGCTATAGCGGGAGTTTTGGGCACAGATACGCAGTATTTT.

This sequence joins TRBV14 and TRBJ2-7; D remains ambiguous. The V and J ends lost 0 bases and 6 bases respectively, with 9 bases between them. In germline, CDR1 is SGHDN, CDR2 FVKESK. The CDR3 covers 13 residues. The CDR3 loop reads CASSQDPVTEQYF. CDR3 in DNA: TGTGCCAGCAGCCAAGATCCGGTAACCGAGCAGTACTTC. The variable domain in full, with the rest retrieved from reference TRBV14 and TRBJ2-7, is EAGVTQFPSHSVIEKGQTVTLRCDPISGHDNLYWYRRVMGKEIKFLLHFVKESKQDESGMPNNRFLAERTGGTYSTLKVQPAELEDSGVYFCASSQDPVTEQYFGPGTRLTVT.

The chain employs TRBV27 and TRBJ2-3, with a weak D call TRBD1 (6 bases). V lost 5 bases and J 0 bases, leaving 15 bases between the germline ends. Per germline, CDR1 MNHEY and CDR2 SMNVEV (reference sequence). The CDR3 sequence is 16 residues long. The CDR3 bases are TGTGCCAGCAGTGCTACCCCCAGGGGAAGCACAGATACGCAGTATTTT. This codes for CASSATPRGSTDTQYF.

This clone was seen only a few times. V gene TRBV5-5 combines with J gene TRBJ2-7, with D possibly matching TRBD1 (5 bases). Trimming left V 5 bases short and J 5 bases short, with 20 bases between. The CDR3 is 15 residues long. Germline CDR1 and CDR2: SGHKS and YYEKEE (reference sequence). CDR3 nucleotide sequence: TGTGCCAGCAGGCGAGTCGCAGGGCTGGGTGACGAGCAGTACTTC. It translates to CASRRVAGLGDEQYF.

The rearrangement joins TRBV18 to TRBJ2-4; maybe TRBD2 (6 bases). Germline V gene sequence: CDR1 KGHSH, CDR2 LQKENI. The V end lost 3 bases, the J end lost 5 bases, and 11 bases lay between the germline ends. The CDR3 length is 14 residues. For the CDR3, the DNA is TGTGCCAGCTCACCCAGGAGGGCCCAAAACATTCAGTACTTC. This sequence encodes CASSPRRAQNIQYF.